The 8 T cell receptor beta chains given below trace back to one sample, sequenced in a study of metastatic and nonmetastatic thyroid tumors. No patient had received any treatment before thyroid surgery. TCRdb re-called the PCR reads through MiXCR. The sample holds about 70,000 clones, roughly 18% seen once. Sequenced material: blood. The receptors shown here come from a female donor with papillary thyroid cancer or a benign thyroid nodule (not recorded which). Some clones in this sample may be carry-over from other donors' samples.

This clone came up many times. The V call is TRBV12-3 or TRBV12-4, the J call TRBJ2-7; TRBD1 might be the D (6 bases). This CDR3 has 12 residues. Deletions cut 6 bases from V and 6 bases from J, with 12 bases between. The CDR3 spells CASSLQGLEQYF. The CDR3 DNA follows: TGTGCCAGCAGCCTACAGGGTCTCGAGCAGTACTTC.

As to this clone: A much more abundant neighbour one base away suggests this may be a read error. Distinct nucleotide sequences in the sample also encode this CDR3. The V and J genes are TRBV29-1 and TRBJ1-1; D is uncertain. This CDR3 region has 12 residues. Trimming took 4 bases from V and 4 from J, leaving 10 bases between them. Per the germline V gene, CDR1 is SQVTM and CDR2 is ANQGSEA. The CDR3 spells CSVGKVGTEAFF. The CDR3, as DNA: TGCAGCGTTGGTAAGGTCGGCACTGAAGCTTTCTTT.

The table lists this clone with many counts. This chain joins TRBV5-1 and TRBJ2-7; TRBD2 aligns across 9 bases. Germline V gene lookup returns CDR1 SGHRS and CDR2 YFSETQ. The CDR3 totals 16 residues. The V segment lost 2 bases and the J segment 0 bases; nucleotides outside the gene matches: 6. In nucleotides, the CDR3 is TGCGCCAGCAGCTTTGCAGCGGGAGGTACCTCCTACGAGCAGTACTTC. It specifies CASSFAAGGTSYEQYF.

The rearrangement links TRBV6-1 to TRBJ2-1, with D possibly being TRBD2 (5 bases). Germline V lookup: CDR1 MNHNS, CDR2 SASEGT. V lost 8 bases to trimming and J lost 10 bases, with 15 bases between them. This CDR3 comprises 12 residues. CDR3 DNA: TGTGCCAGCCGCCTGGTAGCGCAAGAGCAGTTCTTC. It codes for CASRLVAQEQFF.

There are many counts of this clone. The chain couples TRBV5-1 to TRBJ2-7; TRBD2 agrees at 7 bases. The germline V gene encodes CDR1 SGHRS and CDR2 YFSETQ. The ends lost 4 bases at V and 2 bases at J; junction bases unmatched: 6. The CDR3 has 14 amino acids. The CDR3 bases are TGCGCCAGCAGCATGGAGGGAGGGCCCTACGAGCAGTACTTC. Translation gives CASSMEGGPYEQYF.

This clone showed up many times. The chain uses TRBV5-8 and TRBJ2-7; 16 bases are a match to TRBD2. After removal of 3 bases from V and 7 bases from J, the junction contained 7 bases not matched to a gene. This CDR3 is 16 amino acids long. Germline-derived CDR1 and CDR2 are SGHTS and YDEGEE. The CDR3 loop reads CASSSGTSGRAGEQYF. The CDR3 DNA reads as TGTGCCAGCAGCTCCGGGACTAGCGGGAGGGCTGGGGAGCAGTACTTC.

This clone was counted many times. CDR3: CSAAGEGTGELFF. In nucleotides, the CDR3 is TGCAGTGCTGCCGGGGAGGGCACCGGGGAGCTGTTTTTT. The rearrangement links TRBV20-1 to TRBJ2-2; the match to TRBD2 covers 7 bases. V shed 5 bases, J shed 4 bases, and the junction held 4 bases outside the gene matches. Germline V gives CDR1 DFQATT, CDR2 SNEGSKA (reference sequence). The CDR3 spans 13 residues.

The chain joins TRBV27 to TRBJ2-7; a weak D match, TRBD1 (5 bases). There are 16 residues in the CDR3. Trimming stripped 7 bases from V and 3 bases from J, with 22 bases between. In germline, CDR1 is MNHEY, CDR2 SMNVEV (reference sequence). The CDR3 region has the DNA TGTGCCAGCATTCCCTCGGTCCGCGTAAGGGGCTACGAGCAGTACTTC. Translation: CASIPSVRVRGYEQYF.